The 20 T cell receptor beta chains below come from one sample, sequenced in a study of T cell repertoires and HLA-DP antigens (dated by TCRdb to 2017 to 2018). To prepare the library, the immunoSEQ multiplex PCR assay was applied. TCRdb holds this immuneACCESS table with in-frame rearrangements only. Some clones are missing; in checked studies, unresolved V genes explain under half, and the rest has no known cause. The sample table lists 55,000 to 80,000 clones, over 75% of them with a count of one. The ten largest clones add up to around 1.6% of the sample. No antigen is known for these receptors. Sequencing was carried out using CD4+ T cells from PBMCs. The origin of the receptors is a man aged 60-69 years in good health and CMV-seronegative.

The CDR3 region has the DNA TGTGCCAGCAGCCGTAGCCCTATGGTGAACACTGAAGCTTTCTTT. As protein: CASSRSPMVNTEAFF. This chain links TRBV7-9 with TRBJ1-1; no reliable D call. Germline V CDR1 and CDR2: SEHNR, FQNEAQ (reference sequence). The V end was cut by 5 bases, the J end by 0 bases, with 13 bases between. The CDR3 covers 15 residues.

The chain employs TRBV5-6 and TRBJ1-6; 8 nucleotides match TRBD1. Trimming at V came to 3 bases and at J to 7 bases, leaving 3 bases not matched to a gene. The CDR3 totals 14 residues. CDR1 and CDR2 from the germline V gene are SGHDT and YYEEEE. The CDR3 reads CASSYRGGNSPLHF. The CDR3 coding sequence is TGTGCCAGCAGCTACAGGGGGGGGAATTCACCCCTCCACTTT.

The chain employs TRBV5-1 and TRBJ2-4; D tentatively reads TRBD1 or TRBD2 (5 bases each). The V end was cut by 2 bases, the J end by 2 bases, with 11 bases between. Germline lookup yields CDR1 SGHRS and CDR2 YFSETQ. The CDR3 spans 15 residues. In nucleotides, the CDR3 is TGCGCCAGCAGCTTTGGCAGGGAGACCAAAAACATTCAGTACTTC. This codes for CASSFGRETKNIQYF.

A few counts support this clone. The chain has TRBV18 and TRBJ2-3; TRBD1 or TRBD2 may be the D gene (5 bases each). The length of the CDR3 is 14 residues. Germline loops: CDR1 KGHSH, CDR2 LQKENI. Trimming pared 3 bases from V and 1 base from J, leaving 8 bases between. CDR3 amino acids: CASSPGRGTDTQYF. The CDR3 region has the DNA TGTGCCAGCTCACCGGGGCGGGGCACAGATACGCAGTATTTT.

V gene TRBV5-1 combines with J gene TRBJ2-3; 11 nucleotides line up with TRBD2. V lost 4 bases, J lost 2 bases, and 9 bases stayed unmatched. Germline assignment: CDR1 SGHRS and CDR2 YFSETQ. The CDR3 consists of 17 residues. CDR3 in amino acids: CASSPGSGGAPTDTQYF. Written as DNA, the CDR3 is TGCGCCAGCAGCCCGGGTAGCGGGGGGGCACCCACAGATACGCAGTATTTT.

This clone has a single count. This chain uses TRBV19 with TRBJ1-1, with 9 positions matching TRBD1. There are 15 residues in the CDR3. The V segment lost 1 base and the J segment 4 bases; nucleotides outside the gene matches: 4. Germline CDR1 LNHDA, CDR2 SQIVND (reference sequence). The CDR3 here is CASSIGLDRGTEAFF. The CDR3 DNA sequence: TGTGCCAGTAGTATAGGGCTGGACAGGGGCACTGAAGCTTTCTTT.

This clone has more than one count but fewer than ten. The chain has TRBV21-1 and TRBJ2-1; the table assigns TRBD1, which was not confirmed against the DNA. TRBV21-1 is described as a pseudogene. The CDR3 has 11 amino acids. The CDR3 spells CASSDTGGEFF. CDR3 sequence (DNA): TGTGCCAGCAGCGATACAGGGGGTGAGTTCTTC.

This rearrangement joins TRBV7-6 to TRBJ1-5; D remains unclear. Trimming removed 0 bases from V and 5 bases from J, with 8 bases in between. Germline assignment: CDR1 SGHVS and CDR2 FNYEAQ. The CDR3 consists of 14 residues. In DNA form, the CDR3 reads TGTGCCAGCAGCTTAGCGGGGAGAGATCAGCCCCAGCATTTT. It yields the protein CASSLAGRDQPQHF.

This clone was recorded a few times. This chain joins TRBV28 and TRBJ2-1; the D gene could be TRBD1 or TRBD2 (5 bases each). The V gene's germline CDR1 is MDHEN and CDR2 SYDVKM. The CDR3 consists of 15 residues. V dropped 5 bases and J dropped 4 bases, with 15 bases sitting between them. The CDR3 region has the DNA TGTGCCAGCAGTCAGGGTGGGACGCGGTACAATGAGCAGTTCTTC. Encoded protein: CASSQGGTRYNEQFF.

The sample holds one count of this clone. V is TRBV7-2 and J is TRBJ1-2; D possibly corresponds to TRBD1 (5 bases). The CDR3 extends over 13 amino acids. Between the trimmed V and J ends, which lost 3 bases and 5 bases, there was a span of 10 bases. Germline V gene sequence: CDR1 SGHTA, CDR2 FQGNSA. In DNA, the CDR3 is TGTGCCAGCAGCTTGGGGCAGGTGTATGGCTACACCTTC. Encoded protein: CASSLGQVYGYTF.

This clone was recorded only once. In DNA form, the CDR3 reads TGTGCCAGCAGTGAAGTAGGCAACACTGAAGCTTTCTTT. It codes for CASSEVGNTEAFF. V usage is TRBV6-1 and J usage is TRBJ1-1; D unclear. CDR3 size: 13 residues. Trimming pared 1 base from V and 2 bases from J, leaving 5 bases between. Germline loops: CDR1 MNHNS, CDR2 SASEGT.

This clone occurred once. The V call is TRBV5-6, the J call TRBJ1-1; D is uncertain. CDR3 length equals 14 residues. Germline V lookup: CDR1 SGHDT, CDR2 YYEEEE. V lost 0 bases and J 4 bases, leaving 10 bases between the germline ends. CDR3 in amino acids: CASSLALSFTEAFF. CDR3 coding DNA: TGTGCCAGCAGCTTGGCACTTAGTTTCACTGAAGCTTTCTTT.

J is TRBJ2-7 and V is TRBV7-2, with D possibly matching TRBD2 (7 bases). The length of the CDR3 is 17 residues. The V gene's germline CDR1 is SGHTA and CDR2 FQGNSA. The V end lost 5 bases, the J end lost 3 bases, and 23 bases lay between the germline ends. CDR3 sequence (DNA): TGTGCCAGCAGCCTACAAGGGGGGGACGGCCCATTCTACGAGCAGTACTTC. This translates into CASSLQGGDGPFYEQYF.

The genes are TRBV19 and TRBJ2-7, with D unresolved. The CDR3 sequence is 14 residues long. Trimming pared 9 bases from V and 0 bases from J, leaving 15 bases between. In germline, CDR1 is LNHDA, CDR2 SQIVND (reference sequence). The CDR3 coding sequence is TGTGCCAGCTCAAGGACGGTGAGCTCCTACGAGCAGTACGTC. Its protein product is CASSRTVSSYEQYV.

This chain joins TRBV30 and TRBJ1-1; D unresolved. Per the germline V gene, CDR1 is GTSNPN and CDR2 is SVGIG (reference sequence). Deletions cut 3 bases from V and 4 bases from J, with 15 bases between. CDR3 length: 14 amino acids. The CDR3 region is CAWRRTPGRTEAFF. For the CDR3, the DNA is TGTGCCTGGAGAAGAACACCTGGTCGCACTGAAGCTTTCTTT.

CDR3 in DNA: TGTGCCAGCAGCTTCAACCGGGGGCGGGAGACCCAGTACTTC. Protein product: CASSFNRGRETQYF. This chain links TRBV5-8 with TRBJ2-5, with D tentatively TRBD1 or TRBD2 (6 bases each). CDR1 SGHTS and CDR2 YDEGEE come from the germline V gene. V was pared by 2 bases and J by 5 bases, with 13 bases between. This CDR3 comprises 14 residues.

This chain joins TRBV2 and TRBJ2-7; no definite D call. This CDR3 is 12 amino acids long. Germline CDR1 reads SNHLY; CDR2 reads FYNNEI. Trimming shortened V by 8 bases and J by 3 bases, and 11 bases separated the two germline ends. In DNA, the CDR3 is TGTGCCAGCCGGGCACAGCTCTACGAGCAGTACTTC. This codes for CASRAQLYEQYF.

In its sample, this clone was seen a few times. The chain has TRBV4-3 and TRBJ2-3; TRBD1 or TRBD2 may be the D gene (5 bases each). Germline V gene data show CDR1 as LGHNA and CDR2 as YSLEER. Trimming left V 0 bases short and J 0 bases short, with 10 bases between. The CDR3 sequence is 16 residues long. CDR3 coding DNA: TGCGCCAGCAGCCAAGATCGGGACCCTAGCACAGATACGCAGTATTTT. It codes for CASSQDRDPSTDTQYF.

The V gene is TRBV4-2, the J gene TRBJ1-2, with 10 bases fitting TRBD1. Per the germline V gene, CDR1 is LGHNA and CDR2 is YNFKEQ. After removal of 3 bases from V and 2 bases from J, the junction contained 0 bases not matched to a gene. This CDR3 region has 14 residues. The CDR3 DNA reads TGTGCCAGCAGCCAGGACAGGGGGAACTATGGCTACACCTTC. As protein: CASSQDRGNYGYTF.

J is TRBJ2-2 and V is TRBV7-9; TRBD1 matches at 9 bases. The CDR3 is 16 residues long. Germline values: CDR1 SEHNR, CDR2 FQNEAQ (reference sequence). J gave up 3 bases and V 5 bases, and 7 bases lay outside the gene matches. The CDR3 DNA sequence: TGTGCCAGCAGCACCCGACAGGGGGGGGACACCGGGGAGCTGTTTTTT. Encoded protein: CASSTRQGGDTGELFF.